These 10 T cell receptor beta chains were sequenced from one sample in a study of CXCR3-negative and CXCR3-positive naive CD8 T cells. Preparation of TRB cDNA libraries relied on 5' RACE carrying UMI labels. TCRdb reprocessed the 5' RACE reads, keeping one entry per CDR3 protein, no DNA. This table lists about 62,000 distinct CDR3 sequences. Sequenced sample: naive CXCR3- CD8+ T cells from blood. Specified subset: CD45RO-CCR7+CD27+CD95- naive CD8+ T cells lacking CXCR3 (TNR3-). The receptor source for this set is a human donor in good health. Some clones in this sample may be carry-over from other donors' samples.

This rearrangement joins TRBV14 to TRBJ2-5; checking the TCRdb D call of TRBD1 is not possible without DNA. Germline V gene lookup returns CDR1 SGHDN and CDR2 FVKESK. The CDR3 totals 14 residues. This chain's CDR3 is CASSQRQNQETQYF.

The CDR3 protein is CASSQEGDTEAFF. The chain has TRBV4-3 and TRBJ1-1. This CDR3 spans 13 amino acids. The germline V gene has CDR1 LGHNA and CDR2 YSLEER.

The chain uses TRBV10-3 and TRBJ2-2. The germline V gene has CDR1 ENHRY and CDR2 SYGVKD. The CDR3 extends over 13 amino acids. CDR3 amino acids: CAISESYTGELFF.

The CDR3 reads CSATSGSPYEQYF. This sequence joins TRBV29-1 and TRBJ2-7; TCRdb's assignment of TRBD2 cannot be checked, as there is no DNA. The CDR3 is 13 amino acids. Germline V gene sequence: CDR1 SQVTM, CDR2 ANQGSEA.

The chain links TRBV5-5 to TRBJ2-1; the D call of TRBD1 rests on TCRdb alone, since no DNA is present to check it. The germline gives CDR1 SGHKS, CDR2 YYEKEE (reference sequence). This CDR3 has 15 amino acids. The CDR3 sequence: CASSLDDRVADEQFF.

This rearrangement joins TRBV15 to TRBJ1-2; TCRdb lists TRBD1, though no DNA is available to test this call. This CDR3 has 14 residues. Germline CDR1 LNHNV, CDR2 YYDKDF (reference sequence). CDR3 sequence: CATSPGVGALGYTF. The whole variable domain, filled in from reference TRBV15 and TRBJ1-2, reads DAMVIQNPRYQVTQFGKPVTLSCSQTLNHNVMYWYQQKSSQAPKLLFHYYDKDFNNEADTPDNFQSRRPNTSFCFLDIRSPGLGDTAMYLCATSPGVGALGYTFGSGTRLTVV.

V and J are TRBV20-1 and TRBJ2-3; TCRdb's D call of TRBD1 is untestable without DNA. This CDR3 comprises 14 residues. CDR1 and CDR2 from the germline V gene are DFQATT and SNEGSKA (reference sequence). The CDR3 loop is CSAPRDRGTDTQYF.

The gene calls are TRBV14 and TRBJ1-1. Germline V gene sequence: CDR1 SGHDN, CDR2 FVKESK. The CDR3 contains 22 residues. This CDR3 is CASSQEGVLGGAHTLGLTEAFF.

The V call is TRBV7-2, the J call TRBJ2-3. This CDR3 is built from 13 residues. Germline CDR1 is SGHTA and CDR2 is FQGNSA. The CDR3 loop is CASSWVSTDTQYF.

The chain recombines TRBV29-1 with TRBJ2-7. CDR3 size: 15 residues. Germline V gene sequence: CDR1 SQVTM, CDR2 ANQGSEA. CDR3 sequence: CSVERVLDGSYEQYF.